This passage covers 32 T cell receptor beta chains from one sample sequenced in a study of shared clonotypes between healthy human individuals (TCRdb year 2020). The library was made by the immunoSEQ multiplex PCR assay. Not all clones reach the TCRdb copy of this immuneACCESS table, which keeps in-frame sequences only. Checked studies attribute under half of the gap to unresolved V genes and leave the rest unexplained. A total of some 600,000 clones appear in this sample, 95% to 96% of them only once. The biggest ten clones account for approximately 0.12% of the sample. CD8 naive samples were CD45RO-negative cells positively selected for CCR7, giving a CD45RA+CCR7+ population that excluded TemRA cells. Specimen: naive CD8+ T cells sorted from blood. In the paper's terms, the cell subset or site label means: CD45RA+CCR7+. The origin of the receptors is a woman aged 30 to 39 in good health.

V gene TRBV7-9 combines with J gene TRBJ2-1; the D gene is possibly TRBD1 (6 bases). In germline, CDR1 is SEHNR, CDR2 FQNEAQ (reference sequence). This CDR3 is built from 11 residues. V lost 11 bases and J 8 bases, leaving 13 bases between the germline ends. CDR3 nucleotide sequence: TGTGCCCGATCCTGGGGGCATGAGCAGTTCTTC. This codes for CARSWGHEQFF.

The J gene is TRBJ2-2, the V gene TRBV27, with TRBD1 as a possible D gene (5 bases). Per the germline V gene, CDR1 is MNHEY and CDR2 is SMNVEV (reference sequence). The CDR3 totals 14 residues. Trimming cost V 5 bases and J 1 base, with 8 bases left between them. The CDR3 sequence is CASSIDRNTGELFF. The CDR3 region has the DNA TGTGCCAGCAGTATCGACAGGAACACCGGGGAGCTGTTTTTT.

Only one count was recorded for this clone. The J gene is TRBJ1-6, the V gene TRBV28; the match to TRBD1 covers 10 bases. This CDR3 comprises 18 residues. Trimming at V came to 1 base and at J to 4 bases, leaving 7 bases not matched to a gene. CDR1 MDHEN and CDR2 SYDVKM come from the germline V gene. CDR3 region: CASSLSYRDRGYNSPLHF. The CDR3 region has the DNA TGTGCCAGCAGTTTATCCTACCGGGACAGGGGATATAATTCACCCCTCCACTTT.

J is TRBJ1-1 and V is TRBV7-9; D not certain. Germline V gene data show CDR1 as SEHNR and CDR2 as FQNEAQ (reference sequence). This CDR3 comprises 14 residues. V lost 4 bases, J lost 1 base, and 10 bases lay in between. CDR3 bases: TGTGCCAGCAGCTCCCCGTACTCGAACACTGAAGCTTTCTTT. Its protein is CASSSPYSNTEAFF.

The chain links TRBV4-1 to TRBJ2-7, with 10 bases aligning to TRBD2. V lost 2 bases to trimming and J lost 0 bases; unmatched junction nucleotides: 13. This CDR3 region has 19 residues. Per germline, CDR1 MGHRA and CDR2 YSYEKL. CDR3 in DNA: TGCGCCAGCAGCCAAAAGACAAAGACTAGCGGGTCCATCTCCTACGAGCAGTACTTC. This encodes CASSQKTKTSGSISYEQYF.

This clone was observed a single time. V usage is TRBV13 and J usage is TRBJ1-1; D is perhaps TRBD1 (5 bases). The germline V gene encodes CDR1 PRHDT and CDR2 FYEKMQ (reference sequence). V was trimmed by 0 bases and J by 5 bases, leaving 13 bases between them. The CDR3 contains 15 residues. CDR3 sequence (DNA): TGTGCCAGCAGCTTAGGCCTAAGTGGGGGGACTGAAGCTTTCTTT. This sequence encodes CASSLGLSGGTEAFF.

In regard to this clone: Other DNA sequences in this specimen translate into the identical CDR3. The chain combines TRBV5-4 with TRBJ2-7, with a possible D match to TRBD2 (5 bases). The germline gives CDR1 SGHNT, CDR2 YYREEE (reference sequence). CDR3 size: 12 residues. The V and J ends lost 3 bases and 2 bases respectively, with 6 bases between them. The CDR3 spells CASSSGAYEQYF. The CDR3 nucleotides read TGTGCCAGCAGCTCCGGGGCCTACGAGCAGTACTTC.

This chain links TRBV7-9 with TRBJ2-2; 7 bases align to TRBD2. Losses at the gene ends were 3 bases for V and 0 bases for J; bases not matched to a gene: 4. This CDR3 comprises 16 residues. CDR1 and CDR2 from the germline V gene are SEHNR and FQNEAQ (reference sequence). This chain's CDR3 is CASSFWAGANTGELFF. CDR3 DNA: TGTGCCAGCAGCTTTTGGGCGGGAGCGAACACCGGGGAGCTGTTTTTT. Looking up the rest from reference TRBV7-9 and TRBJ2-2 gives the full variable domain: DTGVSQNPRHKITKRGQNVTFRCDPISEHNRLYWYRQTLGQGPEFLTYFQNEAQLEKSRLLSDRFSAERPKGSFSTLEIQRTEQGDSAMYLCASSFWAGANTGELFFGEGSRLTVL.

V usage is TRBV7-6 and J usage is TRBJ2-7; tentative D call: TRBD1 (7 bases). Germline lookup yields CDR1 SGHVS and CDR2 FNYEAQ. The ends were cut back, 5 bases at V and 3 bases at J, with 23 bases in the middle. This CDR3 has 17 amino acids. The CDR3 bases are TGTGCCAGCAGCCATGGAGGGCCGGAGCAGGGGGTCTACGAGCAGTACTTC. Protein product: CASSHGGPEQGVYEQYF.

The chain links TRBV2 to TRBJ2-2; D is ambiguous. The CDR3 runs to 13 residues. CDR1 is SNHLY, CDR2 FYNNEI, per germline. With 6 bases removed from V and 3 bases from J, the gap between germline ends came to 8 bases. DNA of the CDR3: TGTGCCAGCAGGGACCGATACACCGGGGAGCTGTTTTTT. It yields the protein CASRDRYTGELFF.

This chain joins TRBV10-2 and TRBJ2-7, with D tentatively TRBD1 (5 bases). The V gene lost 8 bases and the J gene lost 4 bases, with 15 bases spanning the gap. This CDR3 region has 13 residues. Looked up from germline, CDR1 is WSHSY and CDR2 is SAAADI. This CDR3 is CASCRKGLYEQYF. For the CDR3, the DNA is TGCGCCAGCTGTCGCAAGGGGTTGTACGAGCAGTACTTC.

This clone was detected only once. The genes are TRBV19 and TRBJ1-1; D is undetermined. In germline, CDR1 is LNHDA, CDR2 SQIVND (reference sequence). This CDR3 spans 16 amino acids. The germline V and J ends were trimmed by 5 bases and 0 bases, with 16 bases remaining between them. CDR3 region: CASSRTTGIMNTEAFF. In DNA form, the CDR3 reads TGTGCCAGTAGTCGAACGACCGGAATTATGAACACTGAAGCTTTCTTT.

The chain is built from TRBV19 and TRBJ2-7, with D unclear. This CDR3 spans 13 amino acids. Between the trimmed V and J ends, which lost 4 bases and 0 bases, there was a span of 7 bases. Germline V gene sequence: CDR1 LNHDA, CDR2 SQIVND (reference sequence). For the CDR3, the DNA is TGTGCCAGTAGTAGCGATTTCTCCTACGAGCAGTACTTC. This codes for CASSSDFSYEQYF.

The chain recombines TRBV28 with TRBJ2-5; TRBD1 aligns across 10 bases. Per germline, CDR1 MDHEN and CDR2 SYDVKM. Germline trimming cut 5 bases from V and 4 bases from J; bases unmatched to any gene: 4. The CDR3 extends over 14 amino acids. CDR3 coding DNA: TGTGCCAGCAGTCACAGGGACAGGGGAGAGACCCAGTACTTC. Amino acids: CASSHRDRGETQYF.

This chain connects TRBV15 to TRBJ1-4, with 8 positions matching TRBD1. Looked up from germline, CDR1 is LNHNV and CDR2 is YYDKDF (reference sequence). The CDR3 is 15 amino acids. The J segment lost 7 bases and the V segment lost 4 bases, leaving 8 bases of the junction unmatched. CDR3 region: CATSTLQGDGEKLFF. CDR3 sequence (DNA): TGTGCCACCAGCACGTTACAGGGGGATGGTGAAAAACTGTTTTTT. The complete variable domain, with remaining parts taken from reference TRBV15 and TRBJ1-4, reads DAMVIQNPRYQVTQFGKPVTLSCSQTLNHNVMYWYQQKSSQAPKLLFHYYDKDFNNEADTPDNFQSRRPNTSFCFLDIRSPGLGDTAMYLCATSTLQGDGEKLFFGSGTQLSVL.

CDR3 in DNA: TGTGCCAGCAGCCTAGCGGGAGGTGTCGGCACCGGGGAGCTGTTTTTT. Amino acid sequence: CASSLAGGVGTGELFF. This chain joins TRBV2 and TRBJ2-2; 11 positions agree with TRBD2. After removal of 6 bases from V and 4 bases from J, the junction contained 7 bases not matched to a gene. Germline V gene sequence: CDR1 SNHLY, CDR2 FYNNEI. This CDR3 has 16 residues.

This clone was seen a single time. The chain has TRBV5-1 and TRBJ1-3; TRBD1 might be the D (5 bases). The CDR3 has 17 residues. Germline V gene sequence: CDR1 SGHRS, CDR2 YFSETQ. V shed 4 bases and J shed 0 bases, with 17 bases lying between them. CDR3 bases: TGCGCCAGCAGCGGCCCGGGGACGGAACGCTCTGGAAACACCATATATTTT. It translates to CASSGPGTERSGNTIYF.

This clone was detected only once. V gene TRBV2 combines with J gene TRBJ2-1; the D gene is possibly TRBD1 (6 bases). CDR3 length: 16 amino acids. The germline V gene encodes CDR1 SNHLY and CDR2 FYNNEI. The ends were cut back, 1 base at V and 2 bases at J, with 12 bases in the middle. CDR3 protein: CASSEVARGPYNEQFF. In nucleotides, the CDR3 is TGTGCCAGCAGTGAAGTGGCCAGGGGTCCCTACAATGAGCAGTTCTTC.

The CDR3 nucleotides read TGCGCCAGCAGCCAATTAGAGCTGAGATCCTACAATGAGCAGTTCTTC. This codes for CASSQLELRSYNEQFF. The rearrangement joins TRBV4-1 to TRBJ2-1; no clear D gene. CDR1 and CDR2 from the germline V gene are MGHRA and YSYEKL. Trimming cost V 2 bases and J 1 base, with 12 bases left between them. This CDR3 contains 16 residues.

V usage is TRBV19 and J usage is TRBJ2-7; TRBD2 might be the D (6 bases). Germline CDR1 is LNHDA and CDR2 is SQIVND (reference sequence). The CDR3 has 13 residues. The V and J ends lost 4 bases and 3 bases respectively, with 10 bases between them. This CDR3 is CASSRGLNYEQYF. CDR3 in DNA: TGTGCCAGTAGTAGGGGACTGAACTACGAGCAGTACTTC.

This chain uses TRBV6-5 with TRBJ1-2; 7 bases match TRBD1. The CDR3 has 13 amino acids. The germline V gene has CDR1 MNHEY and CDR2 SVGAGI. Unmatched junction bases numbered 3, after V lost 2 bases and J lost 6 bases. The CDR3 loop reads CASSYTGQDGYTF. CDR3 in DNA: TGTGCCAGCAGTTACACCGGACAGGATGGCTACACCTTC.

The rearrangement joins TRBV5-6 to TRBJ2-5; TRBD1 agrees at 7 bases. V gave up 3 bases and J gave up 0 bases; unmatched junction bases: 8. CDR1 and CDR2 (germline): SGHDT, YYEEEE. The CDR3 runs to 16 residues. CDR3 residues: CASSSGTARYQETQYF. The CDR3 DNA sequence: TGTGCCAGCAGCTCAGGGACAGCCCGGTACCAAGAGACCCAGTACTTC.

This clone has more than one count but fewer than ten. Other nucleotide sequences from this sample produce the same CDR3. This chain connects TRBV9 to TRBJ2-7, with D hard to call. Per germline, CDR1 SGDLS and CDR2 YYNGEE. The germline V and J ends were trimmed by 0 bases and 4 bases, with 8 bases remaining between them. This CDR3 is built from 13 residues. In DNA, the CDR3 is TGTGCCAGCAGCGTAGGTAGTCTGTACGAGCAGTACTTC. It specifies CASSVGSLYEQYF.

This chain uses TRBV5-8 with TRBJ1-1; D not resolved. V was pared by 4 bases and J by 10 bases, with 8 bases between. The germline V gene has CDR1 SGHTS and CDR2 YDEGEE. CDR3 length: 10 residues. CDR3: CASSRPGAFF. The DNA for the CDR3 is TGTGCCAGCAGCCGGCCTGGAGCTTTCTTT.

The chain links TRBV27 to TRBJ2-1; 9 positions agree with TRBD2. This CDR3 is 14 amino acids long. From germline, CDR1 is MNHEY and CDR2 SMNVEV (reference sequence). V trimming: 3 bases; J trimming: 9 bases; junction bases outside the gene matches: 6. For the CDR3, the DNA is TGTGCCAGCAGTTTTGTTAGCGGGAGAGGTGAGCAGTTCTTC. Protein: CASSFVSGRGEQFF.

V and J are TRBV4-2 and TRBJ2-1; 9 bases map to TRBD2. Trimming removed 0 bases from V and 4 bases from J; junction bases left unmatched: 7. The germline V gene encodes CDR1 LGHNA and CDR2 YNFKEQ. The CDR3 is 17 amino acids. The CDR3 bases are TGTGCCAGCAGCCAAGATAGAGGGCTAGCGGGGTACAATGAGCAGTTCTTC. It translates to CASSQDRGLAGYNEQFF.

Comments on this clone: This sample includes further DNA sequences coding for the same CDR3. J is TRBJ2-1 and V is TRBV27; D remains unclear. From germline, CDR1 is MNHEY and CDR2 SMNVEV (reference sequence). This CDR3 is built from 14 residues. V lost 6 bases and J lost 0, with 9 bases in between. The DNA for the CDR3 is TGTGCCAGCAGCTCGCGTAGCTCCTACAATGAGCAGTTCTTC. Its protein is CASSSRSSYNEQFF.

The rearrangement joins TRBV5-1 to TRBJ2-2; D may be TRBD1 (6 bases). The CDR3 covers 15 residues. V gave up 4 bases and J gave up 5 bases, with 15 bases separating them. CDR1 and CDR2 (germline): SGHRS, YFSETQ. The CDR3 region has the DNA TGCGCCAGCAGCGCCCGGGACATTACTACCGGGGAGCTGTTTTTT. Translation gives CASSARDITTGELFF.

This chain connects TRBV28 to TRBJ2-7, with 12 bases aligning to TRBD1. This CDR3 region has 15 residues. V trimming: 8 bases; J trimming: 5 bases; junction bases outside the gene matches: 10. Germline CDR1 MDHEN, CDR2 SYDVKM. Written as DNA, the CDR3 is TGTGCCAGCCATCCGTCGGGACAGGGGGCCCACGAGCAGTACTTC. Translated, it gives CASHPSGQGAHEQYF.

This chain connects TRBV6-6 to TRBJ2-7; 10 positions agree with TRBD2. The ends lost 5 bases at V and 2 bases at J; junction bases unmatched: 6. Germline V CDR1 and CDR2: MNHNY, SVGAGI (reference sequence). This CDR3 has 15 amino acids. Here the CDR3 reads CASSHEAGGTYEQYF. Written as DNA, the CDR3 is TGTGCCAGCAGTCACGAAGCGGGAGGGACCTACGAGCAGTACTTC.

The CDR3 nucleotides read TGTGCCATTACCCCTGGCGGCAACTCCTACGAGCAGTACTTC. Translated, it gives CAITPGGNSYEQYF. The rearrangement links TRBV10-3 to TRBJ2-7; D remains ambiguous. With 9 bases removed from V and 0 bases from J, the gap between germline ends came to 15 bases. Germline CDR1 and CDR2: ENHRY and SYGVKD. The CDR3 runs 14 residues.

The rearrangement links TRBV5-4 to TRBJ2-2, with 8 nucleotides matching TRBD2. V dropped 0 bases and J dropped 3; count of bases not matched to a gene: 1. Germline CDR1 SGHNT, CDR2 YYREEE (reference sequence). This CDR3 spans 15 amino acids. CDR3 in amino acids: CASSLELADTGELFF. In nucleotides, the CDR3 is TGTGCCAGCAGCTTGGAACTAGCGGACACCGGGGAGCTGTTTTTT.